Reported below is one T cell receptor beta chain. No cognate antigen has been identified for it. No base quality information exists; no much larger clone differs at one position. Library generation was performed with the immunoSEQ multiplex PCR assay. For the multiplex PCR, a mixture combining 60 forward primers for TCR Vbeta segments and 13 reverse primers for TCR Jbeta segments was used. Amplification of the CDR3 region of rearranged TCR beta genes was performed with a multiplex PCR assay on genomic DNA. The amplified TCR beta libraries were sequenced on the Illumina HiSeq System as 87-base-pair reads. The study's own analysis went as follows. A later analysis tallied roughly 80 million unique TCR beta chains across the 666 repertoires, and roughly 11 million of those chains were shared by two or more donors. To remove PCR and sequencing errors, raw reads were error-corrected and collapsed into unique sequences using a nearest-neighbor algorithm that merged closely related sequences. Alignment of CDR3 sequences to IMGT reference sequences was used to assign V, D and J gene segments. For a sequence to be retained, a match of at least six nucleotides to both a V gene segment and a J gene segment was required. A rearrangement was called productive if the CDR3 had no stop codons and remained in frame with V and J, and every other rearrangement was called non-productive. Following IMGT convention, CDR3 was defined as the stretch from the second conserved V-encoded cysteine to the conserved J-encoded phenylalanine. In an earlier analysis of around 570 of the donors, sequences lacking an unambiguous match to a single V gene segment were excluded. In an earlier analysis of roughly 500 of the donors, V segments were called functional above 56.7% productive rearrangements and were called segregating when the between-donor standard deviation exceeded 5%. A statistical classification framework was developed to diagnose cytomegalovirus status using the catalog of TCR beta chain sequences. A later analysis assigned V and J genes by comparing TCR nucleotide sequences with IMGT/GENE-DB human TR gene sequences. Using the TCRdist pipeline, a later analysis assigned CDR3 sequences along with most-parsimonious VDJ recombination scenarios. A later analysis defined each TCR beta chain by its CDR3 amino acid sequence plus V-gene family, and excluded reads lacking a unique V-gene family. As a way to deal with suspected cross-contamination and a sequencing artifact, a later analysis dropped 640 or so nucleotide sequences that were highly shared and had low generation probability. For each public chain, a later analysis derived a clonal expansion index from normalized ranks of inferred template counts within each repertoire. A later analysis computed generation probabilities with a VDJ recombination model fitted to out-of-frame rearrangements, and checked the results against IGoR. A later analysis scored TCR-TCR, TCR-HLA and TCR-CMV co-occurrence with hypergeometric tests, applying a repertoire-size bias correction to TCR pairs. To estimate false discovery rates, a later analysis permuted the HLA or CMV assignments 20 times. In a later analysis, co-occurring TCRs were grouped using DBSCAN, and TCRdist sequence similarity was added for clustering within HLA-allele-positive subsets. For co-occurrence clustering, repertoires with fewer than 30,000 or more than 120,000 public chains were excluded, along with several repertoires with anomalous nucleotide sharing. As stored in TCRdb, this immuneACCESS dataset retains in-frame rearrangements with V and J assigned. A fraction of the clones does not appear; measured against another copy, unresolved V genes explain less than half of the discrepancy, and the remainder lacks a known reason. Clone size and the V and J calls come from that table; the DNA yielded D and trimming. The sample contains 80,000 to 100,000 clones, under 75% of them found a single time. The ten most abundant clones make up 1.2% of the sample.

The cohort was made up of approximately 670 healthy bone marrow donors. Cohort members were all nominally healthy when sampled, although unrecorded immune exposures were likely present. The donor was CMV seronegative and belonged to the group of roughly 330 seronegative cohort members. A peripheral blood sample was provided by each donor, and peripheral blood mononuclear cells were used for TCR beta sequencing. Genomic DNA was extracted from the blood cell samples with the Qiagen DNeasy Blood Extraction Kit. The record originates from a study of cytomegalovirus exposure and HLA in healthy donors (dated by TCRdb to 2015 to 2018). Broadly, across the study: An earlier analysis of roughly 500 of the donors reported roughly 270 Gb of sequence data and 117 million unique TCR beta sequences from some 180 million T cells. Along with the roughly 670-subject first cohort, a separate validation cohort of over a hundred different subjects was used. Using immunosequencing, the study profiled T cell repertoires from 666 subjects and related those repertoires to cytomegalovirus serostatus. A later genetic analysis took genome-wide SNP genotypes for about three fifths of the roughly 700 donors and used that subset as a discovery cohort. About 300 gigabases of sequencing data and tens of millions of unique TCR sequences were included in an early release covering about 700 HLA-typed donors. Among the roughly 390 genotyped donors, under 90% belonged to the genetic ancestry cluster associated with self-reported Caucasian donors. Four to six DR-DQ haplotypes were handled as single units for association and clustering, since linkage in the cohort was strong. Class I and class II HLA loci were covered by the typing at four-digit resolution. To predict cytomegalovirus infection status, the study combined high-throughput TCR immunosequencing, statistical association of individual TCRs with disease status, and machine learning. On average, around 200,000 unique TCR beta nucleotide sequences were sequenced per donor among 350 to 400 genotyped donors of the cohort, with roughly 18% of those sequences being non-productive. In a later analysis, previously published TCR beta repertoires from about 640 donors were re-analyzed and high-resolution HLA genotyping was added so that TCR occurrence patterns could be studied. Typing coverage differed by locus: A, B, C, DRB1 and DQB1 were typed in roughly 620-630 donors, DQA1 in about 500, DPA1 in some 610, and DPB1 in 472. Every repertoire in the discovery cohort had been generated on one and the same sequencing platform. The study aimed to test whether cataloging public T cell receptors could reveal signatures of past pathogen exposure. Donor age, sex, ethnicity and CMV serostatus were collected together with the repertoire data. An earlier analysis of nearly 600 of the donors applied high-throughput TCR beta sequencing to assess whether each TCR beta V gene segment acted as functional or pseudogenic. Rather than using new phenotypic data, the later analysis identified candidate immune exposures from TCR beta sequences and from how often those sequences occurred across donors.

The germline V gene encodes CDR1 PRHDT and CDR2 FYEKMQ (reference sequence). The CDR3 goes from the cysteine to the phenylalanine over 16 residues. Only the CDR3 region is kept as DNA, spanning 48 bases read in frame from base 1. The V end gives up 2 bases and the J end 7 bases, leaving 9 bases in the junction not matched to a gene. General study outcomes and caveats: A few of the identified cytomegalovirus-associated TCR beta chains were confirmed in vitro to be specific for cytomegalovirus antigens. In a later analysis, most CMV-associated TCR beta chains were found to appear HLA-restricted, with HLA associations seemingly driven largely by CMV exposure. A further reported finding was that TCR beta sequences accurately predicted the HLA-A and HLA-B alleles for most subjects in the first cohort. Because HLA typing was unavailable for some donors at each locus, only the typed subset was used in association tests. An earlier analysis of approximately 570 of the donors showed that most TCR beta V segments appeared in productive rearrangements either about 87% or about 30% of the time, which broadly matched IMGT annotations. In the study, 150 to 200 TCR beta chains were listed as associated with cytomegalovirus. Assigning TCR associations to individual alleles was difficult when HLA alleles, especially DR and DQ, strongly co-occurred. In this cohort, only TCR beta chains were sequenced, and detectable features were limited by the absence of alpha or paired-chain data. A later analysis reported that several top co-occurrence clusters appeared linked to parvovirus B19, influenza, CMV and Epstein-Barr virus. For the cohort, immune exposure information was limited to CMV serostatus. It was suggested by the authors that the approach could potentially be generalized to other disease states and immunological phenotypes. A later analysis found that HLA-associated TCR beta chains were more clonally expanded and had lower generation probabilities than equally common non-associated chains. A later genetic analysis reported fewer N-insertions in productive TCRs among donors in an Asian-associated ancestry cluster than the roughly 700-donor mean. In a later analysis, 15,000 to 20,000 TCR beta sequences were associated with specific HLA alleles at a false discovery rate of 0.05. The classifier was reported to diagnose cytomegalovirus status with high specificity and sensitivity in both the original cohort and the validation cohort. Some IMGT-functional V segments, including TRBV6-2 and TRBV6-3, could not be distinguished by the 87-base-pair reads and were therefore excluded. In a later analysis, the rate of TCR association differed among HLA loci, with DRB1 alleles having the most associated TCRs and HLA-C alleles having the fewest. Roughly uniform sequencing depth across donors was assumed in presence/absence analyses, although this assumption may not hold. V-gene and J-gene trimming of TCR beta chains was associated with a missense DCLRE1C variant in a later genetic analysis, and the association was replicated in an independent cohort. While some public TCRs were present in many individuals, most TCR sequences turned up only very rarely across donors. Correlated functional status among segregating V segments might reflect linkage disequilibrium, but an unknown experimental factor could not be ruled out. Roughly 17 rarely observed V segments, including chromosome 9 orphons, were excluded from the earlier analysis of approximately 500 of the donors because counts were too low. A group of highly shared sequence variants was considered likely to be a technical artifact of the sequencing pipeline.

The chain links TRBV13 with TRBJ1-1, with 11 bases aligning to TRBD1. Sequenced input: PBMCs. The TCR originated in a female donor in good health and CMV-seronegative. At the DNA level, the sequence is TGTGCCAGCAGCTTAATACCTACCGGGACAGGGGGTGAAGCTTTCTTT. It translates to CASSLIPTGTGGEAFF.